This T cell receptor beta chain was observed in a study of cytomegalovirus exposure and HLA in healthy donors. Points from the study as a whole: Productive rates of about 87% or about 30% were seen for most TCR beta V segments in an earlier analysis. V- and J-gene trimming of TCR beta was linked (in a later analysis) to a missense DCLRE1C variant. Whilst most TCR sequences proved rare, a subset of public TCRs occurred across many donors. Looking again later, the authors saw that most CMV-associated TCR beta chains seemed HLA-restricted.

This CDR3 is 15 amino acids long. Germline CDR1 is MNHEY and CDR2 is SVGAGI. The J segment lost 3 bases and the V segment lost 5 bases, leaving 2 bases of the junction unmatched. Regarding this clone: Its matching antigen is unknown.

Vbeta (60) and Jbeta (13) primers were used in the PCR. Produced via immunoSEQ multiplex PCR; TCRdb's table is partial and in-frame only. The sample includes approximately 140,000 clones, approximately 80% seen only once; the top ten take under 3%. The receptor was derived from a boy between 2 and 15 years old in good health and CMV-seronegative. The sample consisted of PBMCs. The rearrangement joins TRBV6-5 to TRBJ2-6; 9 bases fit TRBD1. CDR3 region: CASSNRGLGANVLTF. The CDR3 coding sequence is TGTGCCAGCAGTAACAGGGGGCTTGGGGCCAACGTCCTGACTTTC.